The 25 T cell receptor beta chains given below trace back to one sample, sequenced in a study of shared clonotypes between healthy human individuals. Sequenced by immunoSEQ multiplex PCR; TCRdb stores in-frame clones only, minus some. The sample carries millions of clones, about 92% recorded once. Cells designated naive CD8 were CD45RO-negative and were positively selected for CCR7, with terminally differentiated effector memory CD45RA+ cells excluded. Sequencing used naive CD8+ T cells from PBMCs. Receptors originate from a young man in good health. Some clones in this sample may be carry-over from other donors' samples.

The chain links TRBV15 to TRBJ2-7; the D gene is possibly TRBD1 (7 bases). CDR1 is LNHNV, CDR2 YYDKDF, per germline (reference sequence). Trimming shortened V by 8 bases and J by 2 bases, and 16 bases separated the two germline ends. The CDR3 runs to 14 residues. CDR3 sequence: CATAEDRRAYEQYF. DNA of the CDR3: TGTGCCACCGCTGAGGACAGGAGGGCCTACGAGCAGTACTTC.

The V call is TRBV27, the J call TRBJ1-6; TRBD1 matches 11 bases. CDR3 length: 14 amino acids. Germline loops: CDR1 MNHEY, CDR2 SMNVEV (reference sequence). The trim removed 5 bases at V and 9 bases at J, leaving 3 bases unmatched. CDR3 sequence (DNA): TGTGCCAGCAGTACGGGACAGGGGGTTTCACCCCTCCACTTT. This encodes CASSTGQGVSPLHF.

This rearrangement joins TRBV7-9 to TRBJ2-2; D may match TRBD1 or TRBD2 (5 bases each). The germline gives CDR1 SEHNR, CDR2 FQNEAQ (reference sequence). This CDR3 contains 15 residues. The germline V and J ends were trimmed by 0 bases and 6 bases, with 11 bases remaining between them. The CDR3: CASSLAGLGAGELFF. CDR3 DNA sequence: TGTGCCAGCAGCTTAGCAGGCCTGGGGGCCGGGGAGCTGTTTTTT.

The rearrangement joins TRBV28 to TRBJ2-7; a possible D gene is TRBD1 (5 bases). The CDR3 is 14 residues long. The V gene lost 5 bases and the J gene lost 5 bases, with 16 bases spanning the gap. CDR1 MDHEN and CDR2 SYDVKM come from the germline V gene. This CDR3 reads CASSPQGVKDEQYF. The CDR3 region has the DNA TGTGCCAGCAGTCCTCAGGGTGTTAAGGACGAGCAGTACTTC. Variable domain in full (rest from reference TRBV28 and TRBJ2-7): DVKVTQSSRYLVKRTGEKVFLECVQDMDHENMFWYRQDPGLGLRLIYFSYDVKMKEKGDIPEGYSVSREKKERFSLILESASTNQTSMYLCASSPQGVKDEQYFGPGTRLTVT.

This clone was counted a single time. V and J are TRBV6-1 and TRBJ1-4; 12 positions match TRBD1. V shed 0 bases, J shed 8 bases, and the junction held 7 bases outside the gene matches. This CDR3 contains 17 residues. From germline, CDR1 is MNHNS and CDR2 SASEGT. Here the CDR3 DNA reads TGTGCCAGCAGTGAAGCGGGGGACAGGGGGCTAGGAGAAAAACTGTTTTTT. This sequence encodes CASSEAGDRGLGEKLFF.

This clone was counted only a few times. The V and J genes are TRBV2 and TRBJ2-6; no definite D call. There are 17 residues in the CDR3. V was shortened by 3 bases and J by 0 bases, with 12 bases between the two germline ends. Germline V gene data show CDR1 as SNHLY and CDR2 as FYNNEI. The CDR3 nucleotides are TGTGCCAGCAGTGAGCAACGGTTCCCCTCTGGGGCCAACGTCCTGACTTTC. It is translated as CASSEQRFPSGANVLTF.

The chain recombines TRBV28 with TRBJ2-7, with 7 bases that match TRBD2. The germline V gene encodes CDR1 MDHEN and CDR2 SYDVKM. The CDR3 is made up of 14 amino acids. V was pared by 5 bases and J by 0 bases, with 4 bases of the junction left unmatched. The CDR3 loop is CASSAGTTSYEQYF. CDR3 nucleotides: TGTGCCAGCAGTGCCGGGACTACCTCCTACGAGCAGTACTTC.

To note about this clone: Other DNA sequences within the sample encode an identical CDR3. The J gene is TRBJ2-7, the V gene TRBV9; D is perhaps TRBD1 or TRBD2 (6 bases each). CDR1 is SGDLS and CDR2 is YYNGEE in the germline V gene. V lost 2 bases to trimming and J lost 2 bases, with 11 bases between them. The length of the CDR3 is 14 residues. The CDR3 reads CASSVTGGTYEQYF. The CDR3 DNA reads as TGTGCCAGCAGCGTGACAGGAGGGACCTACGAGCAGTACTTC.

The chain recombines TRBV5-1 with TRBJ2-7; D uncertain. The CDR3 runs 14 residues. CDR1 SGHRS and CDR2 YFSETQ come from the germline V gene. V was shortened by 2 bases and J by 2 bases, with 11 bases between the two germline ends. CDR3 in DNA: TGCGCCAGCAGCTTAGGGTCGCAGCCCTACGAGCAGTACTTC. Protein sequence: CASSLGSQPYEQYF.

This rearrangement joins TRBV19 to TRBJ2-7; 9 bases map to TRBD1. The V segment lost 5 bases and the J segment 6 bases; nucleotides outside the gene matches: 11. CDR1 LNHDA and CDR2 SQIVND come from the germline V gene (reference sequence). The CDR3 contains 15 residues. CDR3 coding DNA: TGTGCCAGTAGTGACGGACAGGGGACGGCCTCCGAGCAGTACTTC. Translation gives CASSDGQGTASEQYF.

This chain uses TRBV15 with TRBJ2-7; D possibly matches TRBD1 or TRBD2 (5 bases each). CDR3 length: 15 residues. Trimming took off 0 bases at V and 4 bases at J, with 13 bases between the two ends. CDR1 and CDR2 from the germline V gene are LNHNV and YYDKDF (reference sequence). The CDR3 reads CATSRDVRELYEQYF. CDR3 DNA: TGTGCCACCAGCAGAGACGTCAGGGAGTTATACGAGCAGTACTTC.

V and J are TRBV28 and TRBJ2-1; tentatively, D is TRBD1 or TRBD2 (5 bases each). Trimming shortened V by 5 bases and J by 13 bases, and 21 bases separated the two germline ends. This CDR3 spans 14 amino acids. Germline CDR1 MDHEN, CDR2 SYDVKM. This CDR3 reads CASSLPVTGTVQFF. In DNA form, the CDR3 reads TGTGCCAGCAGTCTACCCGTGACCGGGACGGTCCAGTTCTTC.

Remarks on this clone: The sample carries other DNA sequences with the same CDR3. The rearrangement joins TRBV6-5 to TRBJ1-2, with D tentatively TRBD1 (5 bases). The CDR3 runs to 14 residues. V gave up 0 bases and J gave up 4 bases, with 9 bases separating them. Germline CDR1 MNHEY, CDR2 SVGAGI. The CDR3 protein is CASSYSEGPYGYTF. CDR3 DNA: TGTGCCAGCAGTTACTCGGAGGGACCCTATGGCTACACCTTC.

In its sample, this clone was seen a few times. The rearrangement links TRBV25-1 to TRBJ1-1, with D maybe TRBD1 (5 bases). V was cut by 6 bases and J by 0 bases, with 8 bases left in between. Germline values: CDR1 MGHDK, CDR2 SYGVNS. The CDR3 contains 13 residues. CDR3 DNA sequence: TGTGCCAGCAGGACAGCGATGAACACTGAAGCTTTCTTT. The encoded protein is CASRTAMNTEAFF.

V is TRBV9 and J is TRBJ2-1, with 9 bases lining up with TRBD2. J lost 8 bases, V lost 5 bases, and 14 bases had no gene match. Germline CDR1 is SGDLS and CDR2 is YYNGEE. The CDR3 is 16 amino acids. The CDR3 nucleotides read TGTGCCAGCAGGCCCCCAGGGGGTAGCGGGAGCTATGAGCAGTTCTTC. Amino acid sequence: CASRPPGGSGSYEQFF.

V and J are TRBV25-1 and TRBJ1-5; D not certain. Looked up from germline, CDR1 is MGHDK and CDR2 is SYGVNS. Trimming took off 1 base at V and 2 bases at J, with 9 bases between the two ends. CDR3 length: 15 residues. This chain's CDR3 is CASSEFGGGNQPQHF. In DNA, the CDR3 is TGTGCCAGCAGTGAATTCGGTGGGGGCAATCAGCCCCAGCATTTT. The complete variable domain, with remaining parts taken from reference TRBV25-1 and TRBJ1-5, reads EADIYQTPRYLVIGTGKKITLECSQTMGHDKMYWYQQDPGMELHLIHYSYGVNSTEKGDLSSESTVSRIRTEHFPLTLESARPSHTSQYLCASSEFGGGNQPQHFGDGTRLSIL.

V and J are TRBV27 and TRBJ2-3, with D uncertain. V was clipped by 8 bases and J by 2 bases, with 17 bases between them. Germline-derived CDR1 and CDR2 are MNHEY and SMNVEV (reference sequence). The CDR3 has 15 residues. CDR3 coding DNA: TGTGCCAGCTCCGCCGGACGGATCTACACAGATACGCAGTATTTT. Translated: CASSAGRIYTDTQYF.

The V gene is TRBV9, the J gene TRBJ2-1, with D perhaps TRBD1 (6 bases). Germline values: CDR1 SGDLS, CDR2 YYNGEE. V lost 0 bases, J lost 9 bases, and 13 bases lay in between. The CDR3 has 14 amino acids. The CDR3 DNA follows: TGTGCCAGCAGCGTAGTTGATGGGGGCGGTGAGCAGTTCTTC. Protein sequence: CASSVVDGGGEQFF.

The J gene is TRBJ2-7, the V gene TRBV11-2, with 9 bases aligning to TRBD2. The V and J ends lost 1 base and 1 base, in that order; junction bases with no gene match: 11. CDR1 is SGHAT and CDR2 is FQNNGV in the germline V gene. The CDR3 contains 18 residues. The CDR3 sequence: CASSLGPPLAGSSYEQYF. The CDR3 nucleotides read TGTGCCAGCAGCTTAGGCCCACCCCTAGCGGGATCGTCCTACGAGCAGTACTTC. Using reference TRBV11-2 and TRBJ2-7 for the parts outside the CDR3, the full variable domain is EAGVAQSPRYKIIEKRQSVAFWCNPISGHATLYWYQQILGQGPKLLIQFQNNGVVDDSQLPKDRFSAERLKGVDSTLKIQPAKLEDSAVYLCASSLGPPLAGSSYEQYFGPGTRLTVT.

This chain uses TRBV29-1 with TRBJ2-1; D might be TRBD2 (7 bases). Trimming took 1 base from V and 6 from J, leaving 16 bases between them. The CDR3 spans 15 residues. The germline gives CDR1 SQVTM, CDR2 ANQGSEA. The CDR3 DNA reads as TGCAGCGTTGAAGTCTGGGGGGGGACACCCAATGAGCAGTTCTTC. It yields the protein CSVEVWGGTPNEQFF.

This CDR3 reads CASSLQGSQYGYTF. In nucleotides, the CDR3 is TGTGCCAGCAGCCTACAGGGTTCACAGTATGGCTACACCTTC. The rearrangement uses TRBV5-6 and TRBJ1-2; a possible D gene is TRBD1 (6 bases). Germline loops: CDR1 SGHDT, CDR2 YYEEEE. The length of the CDR3 is 14 residues. V lost 4 bases and J lost 5, with 15 bases in between. Full variable domain (rest looked up from reference TRBV5-6 and TRBJ1-2): DAGVTQSPTHLIKTRGQQVTLRCSPKSGHDTVSWYQQALGQGPQFIFQYYEEEERQRGNFPDRFSGHQFPNYSSELNVNALLLGDSALYLCASSLQGSQYGYTFGSGTRLTVV.

The chain employs TRBV6-5 and TRBJ1-2; unclear D gene. Germline loops: CDR1 MNHEY, CDR2 SVGAGI. The CDR3 totals 14 residues. V lost 2 bases and J 4 bases, leaving 11 bases between the germline ends. The CDR3 reads CASSYQDLGYGYTF. The CDR3 DNA follows: TGTGCCAGCAGTTACCAAGACTTAGGCTATGGCTACACCTTC.

The rearrangement links TRBV28 to TRBJ2-3; a possible D gene is TRBD1 (5 bases). Germline V CDR1 and CDR2: MDHEN, SYDVKM. The CDR3 runs 17 residues. V was pared by 7 bases and J by 0 bases, with 20 bases between. The CDR3 DNA sequence: TGTGCCAGCACAGAACTTCGCGACAGTTCTAGCACAGATACGCAGTATTTT. Its translation: CASTELRDSSSTDTQYF. The entire variable domain, with the rest obtained from reference TRBV28 and TRBJ2-3, is as follows: DVKVTQSSRYLVKRTGEKVFLECVQDMDHENMFWYRQDPGLGLRLIYFSYDVKMKEKGDIPEGYSVSREKKERFSLILESASTNQTSMYLCASTELRDSSSTDTQYFGPGTRLTVL.

The V and J genes are TRBV19 and TRBJ2-1; 9 bases match TRBD2. The V and J ends lost 5 bases and 0 bases, in that order; junction bases with no gene match: 2. Germline V gene sequence: CDR1 LNHDA, CDR2 SQIVND (reference sequence). This CDR3 comprises 15 residues. CDR3 amino acids: CASSFSGSSYNEQFF. DNA of the CDR3: TGTGCCAGTAGTTTTAGCGGGAGCTCCTACAATGAGCAGTTCTTC. The full variable domain, in which reference TRBV19 and TRBJ2-1 provide the parts outside the CDR3, is DGGITQSPKYLFRKEGQNVTLSCEQNLNHDAMYWYRQDPGQGLRLIYYSQIVNDFQKGDIAEGYSVSREKKESFPLTVTSAQKNPTAFYLCASSFSGSSYNEQFFGPGTRLTVL.

The genes are TRBV9 and TRBJ2-7; 11 bases map to TRBD2. Germline trimming cut 3 bases from V and 6 bases from J; bases unmatched to any gene: 5. CDR3 size: 14 residues. CDR1 and CDR2 (germline): SGDLS, YYNGEE. The CDR3 coding sequence is TGTGCCAGCAGCGGTAGCGGGAGGGCCGTCGAGCAGTACTTC. Amino acid sequence: CASSGSGRAVEQYF.